The following is a T cell receptor (beta chain) sequence with its context. This entry belongs to a study of control samples from healthy donors and cancer patients. Method: immunoSEQ multiplex PCR; TCRdb's copy keeps in-frame clones and lacks some. The profile shows around 130,000 clones, about 92% of them singletons. The CDR3 contains 15 residues. V lost 1 base and J 8 bases, leaving 13 bases between the germline ends. Per the germline V gene, CDR1 is SGDLS and CDR2 is YYNGEE. The sequence came from a man aged 50-60 years with head and neck cancer. The chain has TRBV9 and TRBJ1-6, with D tentatively TRBD1 (5 bases). Sequenced input: PBMCs. The CDR3 loop reads CASSVTGGIDSPLHF. CDR3 coding DNA: TGTGCCAGCAGCGTAACCGGGGGTATAGATTCACCCCTCCACTTT.